This entry features one TCR beta chain sequence. The entry originates in a study of technical replicates of blood from several donors. The V end lost 7 bases, the J end lost 0 bases, and 10 bases lay between the germline ends. The CDR3 covers 13 residues. CDR1 is GTSNPN and CDR2 is SVGIG in the germline V gene (reference sequence). Data came from immunoSEQ multiplex PCR; TCRdb stores just in-frame clones and leaves some out. Of tens of thousands of clones listed, approximately 95% are singletons. This chain connects TRBV30 to TRBJ1-5, with D possibly TRBD1 on 5 matching bases. Sample: T cells isolated from PBMCs. The source of this sequence is a human donor in good health. The CDR3 DNA reads as TGTGCCTACTCACAGGATAGCAATCAGCCCCAGCATTTT. Translated, it gives CAYSQDSNQPQHF.